What follows are 9 T cell receptor beta chains derived from one specimen sequenced in a study of cytomegalovirus exposure and HLA in healthy donors. Both 60 Vbeta primers and 13 Jbeta primers went into the PCR. Sequenced by immunoSEQ multiplex PCR; TCRdb stores in-frame clones only, minus some. Of over 150,000 clones listed, about 80% are singletons. Sequences were obtained from PBMCs. The receptors were gathered from a woman aged 50 to 65 in good health and CMV-seronegative.

This CDR3 is CSAGGLGQFF. As DNA, the CDR3 is TGCAGTGCGGGGGGACTGGGGCAGTTCTTC. The chain couples TRBV20-1 to TRBJ2-1; D perhaps matches TRBD2 (6 bases). Per germline, CDR1 DFQATT and CDR2 SNEGSKA (reference sequence). V lost 6 bases, J lost 12 bases, and 12 bases lay in between. The CDR3 consists of 10 residues.

The J gene is TRBJ2-5, the V gene TRBV25-1, with D possibly TRBD2 on 6 matching bases. V lost 10 bases to trimming and J lost 3 bases, with 15 bases between them. CDR3 length: 13 amino acids. CDR1 is MGHDK, CDR2 SYGVNS, per germline. The CDR3 nucleotides read TGTGCCACCCGCAGGGTAGCGGAAGAGACCCAGTACTTC. Its protein is CATRRVAEETQYF.

This chain uses TRBV14 with TRBJ2-2; 7 positions agree with TRBD1. CDR1 is SGHDN, CDR2 FVKESK, per germline. Trimming took 4 bases from V and 5 from J; bases not matched to a gene: 1. This CDR3 has 13 amino acids. The CDR3 loop is CASSLTGTGELFF. Here the CDR3 DNA reads TGTGCCAGCAGCCTGACAGGGACCGGGGAGCTGTTTTTT. The full variable domain, its missing parts supplied by reference TRBV14 and TRBJ2-2, is EAGVTQFPSHSVIEKGQTVTLRCDPISGHDNLYWYRRVMGKEIKFLLHFVKESKQDESGMPNNRFLAERTGGTYSTLKVQPAELEDSGVYFCASSLTGTGELFFGEGSRLTVL.

The chain joins TRBV4-1 to TRBJ1-3; TRBD1 matches 7 bases. V gave up 0 bases and J gave up 3 bases; unmatched junction bases: 5. CDR3 length equals 16 residues. Germline V gives CDR1 MGHRA, CDR2 YSYEKL. CDR3 sequence reads: CASSQERGRFGNTIYF. CDR3 sequence (DNA): TGCGCCAGCAGCCAAGAGAGGGGGCGGTTTGGAAACACCATATATTTT.

The rearrangement links TRBV15 to TRBJ2-5; 13 bases agree with TRBD2. Germline loops: CDR1 LNHNV, CDR2 YYDKDF (reference sequence). The CDR3 sequence is 19 residues long. Unmatched junction bases numbered 13, after V lost 6 bases and J lost 0 bases. CDR3 region: CATRPSGLAGDSYQETQYF. CDR3 nucleotides: TGTGCCACCAGACCTTCCGGACTAGCGGGGGATTCGTACCAAGAGACCCAGTACTTC.

The chain carries TRBV28 and TRBJ2-1; 7 nucleotides align to TRBD1. This CDR3 spans 15 amino acids. The J segment lost 2 bases and the V segment lost 6 bases, leaving 7 bases of the junction unmatched. Per the germline V gene, CDR1 is MDHEN and CDR2 is SYDVKM. As DNA, the CDR3 is TGTGCCAGCAGGAAAGGACAGGCCACCTACAATGAGCAGTTCTTC. Protein sequence: CASRKGQATYNEQFF.

The CDR3 nucleotides are TGTGCCAGCAGTGAGTCACTCAATCAGCCCCAGCATTTT. It translates to CASSESLNQPQHF. V and J are TRBV6-1 and TRBJ1-5, with unresolved D. The ends were cut back, 3 bases at V and 3 bases at J, with 6 bases in the middle. Germline values: CDR1 MNHNS, CDR2 SASEGT. CDR3 length: 13 amino acids.

The gene calls are TRBV25-1 and TRBJ1-1, with TRBD1 matching over 9 bases. The V gene end was trimmed by 5 bases and the J gene end by 3 bases; junction bases not matched to a gene: 10. Looked up from germline, CDR1 is MGHDK and CDR2 is SYGVNS. The CDR3 totals 16 residues. The CDR3 loop is CASSPLQGASYTEAFF. The DNA for the CDR3 is TGTGCCAGCAGTCCCCTACAGGGGGCCTCTTACACTGAAGCTTTCTTT.

This clone has just one count. This chain links TRBV15 with TRBJ1-2; D unresolved. V shed 0 bases and J shed 8 bases, with 10 bases lying between them. There are 13 residues in the CDR3. Germline V gene lookup returns CDR1 LNHNV and CDR2 YYDKDF (reference sequence). CDR3 sequence (DNA): TGTGCCACCAGCAGAGATGGGAGCCGAGGCTACACCTTC. Its protein product is CATSRDGSRGYTF.